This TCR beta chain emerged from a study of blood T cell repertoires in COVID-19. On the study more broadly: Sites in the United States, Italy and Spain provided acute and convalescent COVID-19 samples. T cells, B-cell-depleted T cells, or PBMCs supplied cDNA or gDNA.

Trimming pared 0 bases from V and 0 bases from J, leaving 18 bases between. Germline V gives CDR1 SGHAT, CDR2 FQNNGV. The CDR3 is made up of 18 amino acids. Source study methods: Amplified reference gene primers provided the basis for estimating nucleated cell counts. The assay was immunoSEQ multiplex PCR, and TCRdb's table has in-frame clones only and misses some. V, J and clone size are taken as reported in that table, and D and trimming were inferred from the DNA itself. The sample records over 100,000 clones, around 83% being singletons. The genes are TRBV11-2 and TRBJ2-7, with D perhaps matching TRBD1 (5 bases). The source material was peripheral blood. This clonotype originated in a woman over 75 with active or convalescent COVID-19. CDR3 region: CASSLDLPAQGGSYEQYF. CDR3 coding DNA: TGTGCCAGCAGCTTAGATCTCCCCGCGCAGGGTGGCTCCTACGAGCAGTACTTC.